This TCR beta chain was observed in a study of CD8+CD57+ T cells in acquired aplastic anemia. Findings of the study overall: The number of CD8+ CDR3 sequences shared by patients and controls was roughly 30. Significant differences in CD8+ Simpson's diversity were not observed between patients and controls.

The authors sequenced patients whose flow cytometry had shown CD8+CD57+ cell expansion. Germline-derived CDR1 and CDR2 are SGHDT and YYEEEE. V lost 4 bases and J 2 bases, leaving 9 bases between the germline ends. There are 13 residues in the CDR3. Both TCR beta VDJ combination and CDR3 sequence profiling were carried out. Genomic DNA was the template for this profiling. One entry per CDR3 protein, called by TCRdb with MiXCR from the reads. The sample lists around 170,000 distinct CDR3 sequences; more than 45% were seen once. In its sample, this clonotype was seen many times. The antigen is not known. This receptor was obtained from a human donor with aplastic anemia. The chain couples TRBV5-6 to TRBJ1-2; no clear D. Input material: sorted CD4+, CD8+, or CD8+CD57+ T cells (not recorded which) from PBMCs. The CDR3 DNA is TGTGCCAGCAGCAGAGTTGCGAACTATGGCTACACCTTC. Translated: CASSRVANYGYTF.